The sequence of this TCR beta chain was determined in a study of blood T cell repertoires in COVID-19. The CDR3 length is 14 residues. Trimming at V came to 5 bases and at J to 7 bases, leaving 7 bases not matched to a gene. Germline V gene lookup returns CDR1 MNHEY and CDR2 SMNVEV (reference sequence). Profiling relied on immunoSEQ multiplex PCR, and the TCRdb table lists in-frame clones only, not all of them. The sample carries approximately 500,000 clones, roughly nine tenths recorded once. This receptor was identified in a woman between 45 and 60 years old with COVID-19, enrolled during active disease. Sample: peripheral blood. V is TRBV27 and J is TRBJ2-4; TRBD1 matches 8 bases. CDR3 sequence: CASSPPTGVNIQYF. CDR3 in DNA: TGTGCCAGCAGTCCACCGACAGGGGTGAACATTCAGTACTTC.